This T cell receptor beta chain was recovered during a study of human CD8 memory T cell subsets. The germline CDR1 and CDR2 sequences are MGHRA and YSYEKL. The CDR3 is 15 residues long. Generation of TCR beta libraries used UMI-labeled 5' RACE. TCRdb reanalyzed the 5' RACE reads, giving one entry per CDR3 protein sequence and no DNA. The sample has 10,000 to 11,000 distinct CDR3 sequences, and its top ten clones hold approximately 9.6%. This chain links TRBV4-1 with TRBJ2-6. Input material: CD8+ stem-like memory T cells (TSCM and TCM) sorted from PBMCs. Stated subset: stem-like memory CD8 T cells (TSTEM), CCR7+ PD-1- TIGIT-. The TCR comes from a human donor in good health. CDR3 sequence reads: CASSQQGSGANVLTF.